This TCR beta chain was sequenced in a study of shared clonotypes between healthy human individuals. Germline V CDR1 and CDR2: MNHNY, SVGAGI (reference sequence). This CDR3 is built from 14 residues. V lost 6 bases, J lost 6 bases, and 10 bases stayed unmatched. TCRdb keeps only in-frame clones here, not all; method: immunoSEQ multiplex PCR. The sample consists of 2,500,000 or so clones, more than 80% of them appearing once. Sequencing used naive CD4+ T cells sorted from blood. The sample's subset: CD45RA+ positively selected. This clonotype was obtained from a young man in good health. This chain links TRBV6-6 with TRBJ1-2; 7 bases align to TRBD1. The CDR3 nucleotides read TGTGCCAGCAGAGAAACCGGGACAGCTAATGGCTACACCTTC. It is translated as CASRETGTANGYTF.